Below, 13 T cell receptor beta chains from the same sample are listed, as sequenced in a study of blood T cell repertoires in COVID-19. Clones were sequenced by immunoSEQ multiplex PCR, and TCRdb holds only the in-frame ones, with some missing. Of approximately 140,000 clones in the sample, around nine tenths were seen once. Sequencing was carried out using peripheral blood. The receptor set was obtained from a woman aged 60-75 years with acute or convalescent COVID-19.

This clone was recorded once. This chain joins TRBV6-6 and TRBJ1-4; D gene uncertain. Trimming stripped 5 bases from V and 2 bases from J, with 15 bases between. The CDR3 is made up of 16 amino acids. Germline lookup yields CDR1 MNHNY and CDR2 SVGAGI (reference sequence). The CDR3 spells CASSKPPGLTNEKLFF. DNA for the CDR3: TGTGCCAGCAGTAAGCCACCGGGTCTTACTAATGAAAAACTGTTTTTT.

This rearrangement joins TRBV29-1 to TRBJ2-5; a weak D match, TRBD2 (6 bases). This CDR3 comprises 14 residues. Germline-derived CDR1 and CDR2 are SQVTM and ANQGSEA. Trimming cost V 1 base and J 5 bases, with 14 bases left between them. The CDR3 nucleotides read TGCAGCGTTGAAGCCCACGGGGGTCAGGAGACCCAGTACTTC. It is translated as CSVEAHGGQETQYF.

The rearrangement links TRBV19 to TRBJ1-6; D is unresolved. Deletions cut 3 bases from V and 4 bases from J, with 19 bases between. CDR1 LNHDA and CDR2 SQIVND come from the germline V gene (reference sequence). This CDR3 contains 18 residues. CDR3 DNA: TGTGCCAGTAGTATTAGAGTTCGGTTAACTTCGTATAATTCACCCCTCCACTTT. It specifies CASSIRVRLTSYNSPLHF.

This clone showed up just a few times. Here the CDR3 DNA reads TGTGCCAGCAGTCCACCCGGGACAGCTTATGGCTACACCTTC. Protein: CASSPPGTAYGYTF. This chain links TRBV25-1 with TRBJ1-2, with 7 bases matching TRBD1. V lost 5 bases and J lost 5; bases outside the gene matches: 8. This CDR3 contains 14 residues. CDR1 and CDR2 (germline): MGHDK, SYGVNS.

This chain's CDR3 is CASSYLRGRSGTEAFF. CDR3 coding DNA: TGTGCCAGCAGCTACCTCAGGGGGCGAAGTGGAACTGAAGCTTTCTTT. The gene calls are TRBV11-2 and TRBJ1-1, with TRBD1 matching 8 bases. The junction had 12 bases not matched to a gene; V was cut back by 4 bases and J by 5 bases. The CDR3 totals 16 residues. Germline lookup yields CDR1 SGHAT and CDR2 FQNNGV.

This clone has just a few counts. V gene TRBV28 combines with J gene TRBJ2-5, with 11 bases fitting TRBD1. Germline V CDR1 and CDR2: MDHEN, SYDVKM. The CDR3 length is 17 residues. Unmatched junction bases numbered 9, after V lost 3 bases and J lost 3 bases. Written as DNA, the CDR3 is TGTGCCAGCAGTTTGTACCCCTGGACAGGGGGCGAAGAGACCCAGTACTTC. This sequence encodes CASSLYPWTGGEETQYF.

The chain links TRBV18 to TRBJ1-1; 7 positions agree with TRBD1. The V and J ends lost 2 bases and 0 bases, in that order; junction bases with no gene match: 9. Germline V lookup: CDR1 KGHSH, CDR2 LQKENI. The CDR3 has 17 amino acids. CDR3 bases: TGTGCCAGCTCACCAGGACAGGTACGAGTTATGAACACTGAAGCTTTCTTT. Translating gives CASSPGQVRVMNTEAFF. Based on the CDR3 plus reference TRBV18 and TRBJ1-1, the full variable domain is NAGVMQNPRHLVRRRGQEARLRCSPMKGHSHVYWYRQLPEEGLKFMVYLQKENIIDESGMPKERFSAEFPKEGPSILRIQQVVRGDSAAYFCASSPGQVRVMNTEAFFGQGTRLTVV.

The J gene is TRBJ1-2, the V gene TRBV5-1, with TRBD1 identical over 9 bases. This CDR3 spans 15 amino acids. Trimming removed 0 bases from V and 4 bases from J; junction bases left unmatched: 4. Germline CDR1 SGHRS, CDR2 YFSETQ. The CDR3 spells CASSLATGGGYGYTF. The CDR3 DNA is TGCGCCAGCAGCTTGGCGACAGGGGGTGGCTATGGCTACACCTTC. The full variable domain, in which reference TRBV5-1 and TRBJ1-2 provide the parts outside the CDR3, is KAGVTQTPRYLIKTRGQQVTLSCSPISGHRSVSWYQQTPGQGLQFLFEYFSETQRNKGNFPGRFSGRQFSNSRSEMNVSTLELGDSALYLCASSLATGGGYGYTFGSGTRLTVV.

J is TRBJ2-2 and V is TRBV4-1; tentatively, D is TRBD1 (6 bases). Germline V gene sequence: CDR1 MGHRA, CDR2 YSYEKL. V lost 1 base to trimming and J lost 3 bases, with 12 bases between them. CDR3 size: 16 residues. CDR3 nucleotide sequence: TGCGCCAGCAGCCAAGTCCCAGGGGCTTACACCGGGGAGCTGTTTTTT. Protein sequence: CASSQVPGAYTGELFF.

Written as DNA, the CDR3 is TGTGCCAGCAGTCGGACAGAAAATTCACCCCTCCACTTT. This encodes CASSRTENSPLHF. This chain uses TRBV7-9 with TRBJ1-6; D perhaps matches TRBD1 (6 bases). This CDR3 region has 13 residues. From germline, CDR1 is SEHNR and CDR2 FQNEAQ (reference sequence). V shed 6 bases and J shed 7 bases, with 10 bases lying between them.

This chain joins TRBV5-1 and TRBJ1-2; 12 bases line up with TRBD1. Trimming removed 0 bases from V and 8 bases from J; junction bases left unmatched: 8. Germline V CDR1 and CDR2: SGHRS, YFSETQ. This CDR3 spans 16 amino acids. CDR3 coding DNA: TGCGCCAGCAGCTTGGGGGACAGGGGGCTGAGGCGCGGCTACACCTTC. Encoded protein: CASSLGDRGLRRGYTF. The whole variable domain, remainder taken from reference TRBV5-1 and TRBJ1-2, is KAGVTQTPRYLIKTRGQQVTLSCSPISGHRSVSWYQQTPGQGLQFLFEYFSETQRNKGNFPGRFSGRQFSNSRSEMNVSTLELGDSALYLCASSLGDRGLRRGYTFGSGTRLTVV.

The chain is built from TRBV28 and TRBJ1-1; weak D call: TRBD1 (6 bases). The CDR3 spans 13 residues. Trimming took off 7 bases at V and 1 base at J, with 10 bases between the two ends. The germline CDR1 and CDR2 sequences are MDHEN and SYDVKM. CDR3 DNA: TGTGCCAGCAACGGACAGAGGAACACTGAAGCTTTCTTT. Translating it yields CASNGQRNTEAFF.

The chain joins TRBV4-3 to TRBJ1-2, with D unresolved. This CDR3 comprises 14 residues. Trimming stripped 0 bases from V and 3 bases from J, with 8 bases between. Per the germline V gene, CDR1 is LGHNA and CDR2 is YSLEER. The CDR3 loop is CASSQDGGYYGYTF. In DNA form, the CDR3 reads TGCGCCAGCAGCCAAGATGGCGGGTACTATGGCTACACCTTC.